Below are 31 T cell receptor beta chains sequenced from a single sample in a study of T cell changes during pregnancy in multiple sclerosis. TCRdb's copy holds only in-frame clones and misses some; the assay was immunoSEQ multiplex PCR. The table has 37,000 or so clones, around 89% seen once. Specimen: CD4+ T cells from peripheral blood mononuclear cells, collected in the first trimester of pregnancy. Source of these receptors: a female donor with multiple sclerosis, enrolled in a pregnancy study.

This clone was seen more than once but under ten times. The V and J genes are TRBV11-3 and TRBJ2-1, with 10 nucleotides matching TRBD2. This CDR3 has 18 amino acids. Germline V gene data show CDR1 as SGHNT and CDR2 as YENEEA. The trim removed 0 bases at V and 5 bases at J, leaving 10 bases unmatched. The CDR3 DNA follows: TGTGCCAGCAGCTTAGAGCAGGGGGGGACTAGCGTTAACAATGAGCAGTTCTTC. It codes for CASSLEQGGTSVNNEQFF.

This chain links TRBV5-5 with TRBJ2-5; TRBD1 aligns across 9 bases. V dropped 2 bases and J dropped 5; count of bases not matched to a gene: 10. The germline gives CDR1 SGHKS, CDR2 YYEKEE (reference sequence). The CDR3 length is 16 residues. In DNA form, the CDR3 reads TGTGCCAGCAGCTTTTCCCCGTCGGACAGGGGTGAGACCCAGTACTTC. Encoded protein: CASSFSPSDRGETQYF.

CDR3: CASSPLSGVETQYF. The CDR3 DNA is TGTGCCAGCTCACCACTTTCGGGGGTTGAGACCCAGTACTTC. The genes are TRBV18 and TRBJ2-5; the D gene is possibly TRBD2 (6 bases). CDR1 and CDR2 from the germline V gene are KGHSH and LQKENI. The CDR3 has 14 amino acids. V lost 1 base and J 5 bases, leaving 11 bases between the germline ends.

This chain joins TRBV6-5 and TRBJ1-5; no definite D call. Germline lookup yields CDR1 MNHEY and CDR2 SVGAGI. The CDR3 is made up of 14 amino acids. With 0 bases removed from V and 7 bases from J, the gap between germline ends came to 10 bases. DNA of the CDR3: TGTGCCAGCAGTTACTCGTGGAGGGAGCAGCCCCAGCATTTT. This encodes CASSYSWREQPQHF.

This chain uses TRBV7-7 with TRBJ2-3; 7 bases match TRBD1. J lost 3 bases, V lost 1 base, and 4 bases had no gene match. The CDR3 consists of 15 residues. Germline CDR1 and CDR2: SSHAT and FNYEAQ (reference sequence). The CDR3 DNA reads TGTGCCAGCAGCTTAGGGGGGACAGAAACAGATACGCAGTATTTT. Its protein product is CASSLGGTETDTQYF. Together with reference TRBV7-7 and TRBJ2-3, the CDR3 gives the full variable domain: GAGVSQSPRYKVTKRGQDVTLRCDPISSHATLYWYQQALGQGPEFLTYFNYEAQPDKSGLPSDRFSAERPEGSISTLTIQRTEQRDSAMYRCASSLGGTETDTQYFGPGTRLTVL.

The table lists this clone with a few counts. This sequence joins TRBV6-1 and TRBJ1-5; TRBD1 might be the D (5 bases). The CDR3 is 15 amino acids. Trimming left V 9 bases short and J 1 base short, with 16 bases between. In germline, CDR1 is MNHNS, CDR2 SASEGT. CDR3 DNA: TGTGCCAGTCTCGTTGGGGACTGGAGCAATCAGCCCCAGCATTTT. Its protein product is CASLVGDWSNQPQHF.

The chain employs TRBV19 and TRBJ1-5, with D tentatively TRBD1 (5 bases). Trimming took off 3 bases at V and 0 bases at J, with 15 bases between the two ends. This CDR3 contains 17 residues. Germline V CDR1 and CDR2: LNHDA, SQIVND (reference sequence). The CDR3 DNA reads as TGTGCCAGTAGTATGGGGGGGGGTGGGACTAGCAATCAGCCCCAGCATTTT. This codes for CASSMGGGGTSNQPQHF.

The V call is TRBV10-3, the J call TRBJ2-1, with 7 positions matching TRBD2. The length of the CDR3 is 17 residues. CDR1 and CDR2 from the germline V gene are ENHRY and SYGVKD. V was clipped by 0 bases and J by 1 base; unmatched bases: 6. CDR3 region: CAISESTAGISYNEQFF. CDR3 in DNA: TGTGCCATCAGTGAGTCAACAGCGGGGATATCCTACAATGAGCAGTTCTTC.

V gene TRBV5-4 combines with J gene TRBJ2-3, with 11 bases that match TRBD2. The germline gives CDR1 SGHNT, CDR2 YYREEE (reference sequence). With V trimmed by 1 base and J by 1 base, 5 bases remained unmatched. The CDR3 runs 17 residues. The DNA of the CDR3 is TGTGCCAGCAGCTTGACTAGCGGGAGACGAGGCACAGATACGCAGTATTTT. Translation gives CASSLTSGRRGTDTQYF.

CDR3 in DNA: TGTGCCAGCAGCTCCGGGACTAGCGGGTTCAATGAGCAGTTCTTC. Protein product: CASSSGTSGFNEQFF. The chain combines TRBV7-8 with TRBJ2-1, with TRBD2 matching 12 bases. The CDR3 totals 15 residues. The germline gives CDR1 SGHVS, CDR2 FQNEAQ. The J segment lost 6 bases and the V segment lost 4 bases, leaving 4 bases of the junction unmatched.

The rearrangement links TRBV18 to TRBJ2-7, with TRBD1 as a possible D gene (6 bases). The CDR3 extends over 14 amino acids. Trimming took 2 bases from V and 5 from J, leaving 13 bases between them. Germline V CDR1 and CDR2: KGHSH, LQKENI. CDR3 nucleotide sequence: TGTGCCAGCTCACCAATGGGCAGGGGCCACGAGCAGTACTTC. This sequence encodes CASSPMGRGHEQYF. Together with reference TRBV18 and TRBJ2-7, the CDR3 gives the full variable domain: NAGVMQNPRHLVRRRGQEARLRCSPMKGHSHVYWYRQLPEEGLKFMVYLQKENIIDESGMPKERFSAEFPKEGPSILRIQQVVRGDSAAYFCASSPMGRGHEQYFGPGTRLTVT.

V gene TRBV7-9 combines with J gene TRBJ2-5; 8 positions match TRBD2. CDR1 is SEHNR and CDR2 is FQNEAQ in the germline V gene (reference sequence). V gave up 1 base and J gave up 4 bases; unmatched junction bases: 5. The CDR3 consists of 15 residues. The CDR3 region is CASSLEPAGAETQYF. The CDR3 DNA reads TGTGCCAGCAGCTTAGAACCAGCGGGAGCAGAGACCCAGTACTTC.

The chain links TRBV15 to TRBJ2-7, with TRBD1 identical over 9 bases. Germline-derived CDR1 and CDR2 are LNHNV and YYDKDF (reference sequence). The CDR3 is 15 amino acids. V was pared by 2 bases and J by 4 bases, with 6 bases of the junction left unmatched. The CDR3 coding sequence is TGTGCCACCAGCAGACCGGGACAGGGCAGTTACGAGCAGTACTTC. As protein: CATSRPGQGSYEQYF.

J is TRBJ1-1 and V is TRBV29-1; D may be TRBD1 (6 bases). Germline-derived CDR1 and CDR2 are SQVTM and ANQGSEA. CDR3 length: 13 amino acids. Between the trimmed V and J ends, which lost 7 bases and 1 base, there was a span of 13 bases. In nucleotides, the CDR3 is TGCAGCGCTGACAGGCCCGAGAACACTGAAGCTTTCTTT. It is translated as CSADRPENTEAFF.

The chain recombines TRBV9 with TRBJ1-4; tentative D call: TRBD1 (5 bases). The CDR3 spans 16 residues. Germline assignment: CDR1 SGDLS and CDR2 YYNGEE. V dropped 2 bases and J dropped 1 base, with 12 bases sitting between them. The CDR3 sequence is CASSVGTYKTNEKLFF. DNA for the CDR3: TGTGCCAGCAGCGTGGGGACTTACAAAACTAATGAAAAACTGTTTTTT.

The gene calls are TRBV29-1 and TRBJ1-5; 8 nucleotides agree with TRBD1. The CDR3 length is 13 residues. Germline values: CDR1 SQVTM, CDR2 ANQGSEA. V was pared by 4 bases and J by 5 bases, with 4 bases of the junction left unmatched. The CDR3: CSVASDRDQPQHF. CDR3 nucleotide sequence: TGCAGCGTTGCCTCGGACAGGGATCAGCCCCAGCATTTT.

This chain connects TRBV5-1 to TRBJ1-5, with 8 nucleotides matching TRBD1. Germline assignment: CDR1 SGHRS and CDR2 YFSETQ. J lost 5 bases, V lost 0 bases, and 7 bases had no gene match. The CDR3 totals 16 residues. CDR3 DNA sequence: TGCGCCAGCAGCTTGGGTATAGGACAGGGCTATCAGCCCCAGCATTTT. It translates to CASSLGIGQGYQPQHF.

Here the CDR3 reads CSVEKRETDTQYF. CDR3 nucleotides: TGCAGCGTTGAAAAGCGGGAAACAGATACGCAGTATTTT. The rearrangement uses TRBV29-1 and TRBJ2-3; 7 bases line up with TRBD2. With 2 bases clipped from V and 3 bases from J, the junction kept 2 bases outside the gene matches. This CDR3 spans 13 amino acids. Germline CDR1 is SQVTM and CDR2 is ANQGSEA.

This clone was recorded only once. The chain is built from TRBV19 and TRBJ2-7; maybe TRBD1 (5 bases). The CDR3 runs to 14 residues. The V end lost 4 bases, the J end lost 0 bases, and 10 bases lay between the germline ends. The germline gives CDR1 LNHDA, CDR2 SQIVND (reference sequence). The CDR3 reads CASSSQGYSYEQYF. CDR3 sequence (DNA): TGTGCCAGTAGTAGTCAGGGATACTCCTACGAGCAGTACTTC.

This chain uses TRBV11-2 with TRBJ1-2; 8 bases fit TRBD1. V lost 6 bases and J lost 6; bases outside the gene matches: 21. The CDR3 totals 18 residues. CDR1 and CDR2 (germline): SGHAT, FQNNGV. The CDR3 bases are TGTGCCAGCAGTTTTGGACGGGGCAGGGGGCGATCTGGTCATGGCTACACCTTC. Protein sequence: CASSFGRGRGRSGHGYTF.

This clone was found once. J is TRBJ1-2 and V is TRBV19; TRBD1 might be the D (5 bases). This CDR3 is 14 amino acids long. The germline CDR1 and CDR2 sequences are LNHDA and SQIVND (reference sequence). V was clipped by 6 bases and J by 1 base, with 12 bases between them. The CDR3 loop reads CASRGGEGNYGYTF. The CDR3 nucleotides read TGTGCCAGTAGGGGAGGGGAGGGTAACTATGGCTACACCTTC.

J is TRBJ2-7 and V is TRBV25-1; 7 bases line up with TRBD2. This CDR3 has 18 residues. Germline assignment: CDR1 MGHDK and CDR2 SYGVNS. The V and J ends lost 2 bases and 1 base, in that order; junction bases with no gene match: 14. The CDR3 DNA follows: TGTGCCAGCAGTGAAGGGCCTGGGAGGGGAATCGGGTCCTACGAGCAGTACTTC. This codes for CASSEGPGRGIGSYEQYF.

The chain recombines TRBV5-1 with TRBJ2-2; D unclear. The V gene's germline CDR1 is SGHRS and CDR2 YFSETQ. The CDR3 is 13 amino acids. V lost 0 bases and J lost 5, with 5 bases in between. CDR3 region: CASSLAFTGELFF. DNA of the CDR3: TGCGCCAGCAGCTTGGCCTTTACCGGGGAGCTGTTTTTT.

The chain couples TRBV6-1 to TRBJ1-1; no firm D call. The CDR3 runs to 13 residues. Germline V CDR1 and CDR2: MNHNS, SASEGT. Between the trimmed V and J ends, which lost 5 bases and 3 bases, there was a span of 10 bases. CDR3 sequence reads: CASSSTSDTEAFF. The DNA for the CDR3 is TGTGCCAGCAGTTCAACCAGCGACACTGAAGCTTTCTTT.

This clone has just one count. CDR3 protein: CASSLGTALTGELFF. The CDR3 DNA follows: TGTGCCAGCAGCTTAGGGACAGCACTCACCGGGGAGCTGTTTTTT. The chain uses TRBV7-7 and TRBJ2-2; D is possibly TRBD1 (6 bases). The V end lost 1 base, the J end lost 4 bases, and 10 bases lay between the germline ends. CDR1 and CDR2 (germline): SSHAT, FNYEAQ (reference sequence). The CDR3 has 15 amino acids.

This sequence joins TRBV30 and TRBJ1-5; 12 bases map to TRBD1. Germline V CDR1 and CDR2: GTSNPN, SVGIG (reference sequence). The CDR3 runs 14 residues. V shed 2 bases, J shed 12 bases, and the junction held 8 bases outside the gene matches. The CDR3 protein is CAWSMGQGAMYQHF. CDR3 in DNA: TGTGCCTGGAGTATGGGACAGGGGGCTATGTACCAGCATTTT.

CDR3 region: CASKIYGTAYEQYF. The CDR3 DNA reads as TGTGCCAGCAAGATCTACGGTACCGCGTACGAGCAGTACTTC. The chain combines TRBV6-5 with TRBJ2-7; D not resolved. Germline assignment: CDR1 MNHEY and CDR2 SVGAGI. Trimming left V 7 bases short and J 4 bases short, with 17 bases between. There are 14 residues in the CDR3.

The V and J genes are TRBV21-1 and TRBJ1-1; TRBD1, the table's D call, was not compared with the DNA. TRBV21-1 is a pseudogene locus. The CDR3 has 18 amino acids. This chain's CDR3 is CASSHCPAGGQGDTEAFF. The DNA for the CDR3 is TGTGCCAGCAGCCACTGTCCTGCGGGTGGACAGGGGGACACTGAAGCTTTCTTT.

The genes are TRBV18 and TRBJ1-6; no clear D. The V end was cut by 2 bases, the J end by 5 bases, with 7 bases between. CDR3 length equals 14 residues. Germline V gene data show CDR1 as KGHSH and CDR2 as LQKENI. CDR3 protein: CASSPRQDNSPLHF. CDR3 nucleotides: TGTGCCAGCTCACCAAGGCAGGATAATTCACCCCTCCACTTT.

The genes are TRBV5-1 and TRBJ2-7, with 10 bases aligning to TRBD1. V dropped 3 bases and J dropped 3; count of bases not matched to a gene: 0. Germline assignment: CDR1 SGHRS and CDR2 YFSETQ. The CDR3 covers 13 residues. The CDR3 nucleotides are TGCGCCAGCAGCTGGACAGGGGGCTACGAGCAGTACTTC. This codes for CASSWTGGYEQYF.

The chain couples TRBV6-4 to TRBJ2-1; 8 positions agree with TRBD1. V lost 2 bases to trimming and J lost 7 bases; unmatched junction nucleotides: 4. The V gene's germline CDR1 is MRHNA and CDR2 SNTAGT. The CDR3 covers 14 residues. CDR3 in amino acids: CASSDGQGANEQFF. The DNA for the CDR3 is TGTGCCAGCAGTGACGGGCAGGGGGCTAATGAGCAGTTCTTC.